Each of the 27 T cell receptor beta chains below was sequenced from the same sample in a study of cytomegalovirus exposure and HLA in healthy donors. PCR used 60 Vbeta primers and 13 Jbeta primers. The data were produced by immunoSEQ multiplex PCR, yet TCRdb's version contains in-frame clones alone and is incomplete. In the table there are some 150,000 clones, around four fifths of which are singletons. The sample consisted of PBMCs. The origin of the receptors is a woman aged 45-60 years in good health and CMV-seronegative.

The J gene is TRBJ1-2, the V gene TRBV7-9, with 9 bases identical to TRBD1. There are 17 residues in the CDR3. V trimming: 1 base; J trimming: 4 bases; junction bases outside the gene matches: 10. Germline loops: CDR1 SEHNR, CDR2 FQNEAQ (reference sequence). The CDR3 loop is CASSLGTGTGTIYGYTF. CDR3 nucleotide sequence: TGTGCCAGCAGCTTAGGTACCGGGACAGGGACAATCTATGGCTACACCTTC.

This chain links TRBV7-3 with TRBJ2-5, with 7 bases aligning to TRBD1. The CDR3 totals 14 residues. Trimming took 5 bases from V and 5 from J; bases not matched to a gene: 8. Per germline, CDR1 SGHTA and CDR2 FQGTGA. The CDR3 loop is CASSPGQPGETQYF. CDR3 coding DNA: TGTGCCAGCAGCCCGGGACAGCCTGGCGAGACCCAGTACTTC. Complete variable domain (other parts from reference TRBV7-3 and TRBJ2-5): GAGVSQTPSNKVTEKGKYVELRCDPISGHTALYWYRQSLGQGPEFLIYFQGTGAADDSGLPNDRFFAVRPEGSVSTLKIQRTERGDSAVYLCASSPGQPGETQYFGPGTRLLVL.

The DNA of the CDR3 is TGTGCCATCAGTGAGGCACCGGGACAGGGAGCTGGAGGAAACACCATATATTTT. This sequence encodes CAISEAPGQGAGGNTIYF. The genes are TRBV10-3 and TRBJ1-3; 9 bases fit TRBD1. V lost 2 bases to trimming and J lost 4 bases; unmatched junction nucleotides: 12. Germline CDR1 and CDR2: ENHRY and SYGVKD. This CDR3 region has 18 residues.

The chain is built from TRBV19 and TRBJ2-7, with a weak D call TRBD1 (5 bases). CDR1 and CDR2 (germline): LNHDA, SQIVND (reference sequence). Trimming took 5 bases from V and 6 from J, leaving 14 bases between them. The CDR3 is 13 residues long. The CDR3 loop reads CASSGLQRGEQYF. The DNA of the CDR3 is TGTGCCAGTAGTGGGCTCCAAAGGGGCGAGCAGTACTTC.

The chain joins TRBV20-1 to TRBJ1-2; no clear D gene. V was shortened by 3 bases and J by 8 bases, with 10 bases between the two germline ends. CDR1 and CDR2 (germline): DFQATT, SNEGSKA (reference sequence). CDR3 length: 11 amino acids. This CDR3 reads CSARRGVGYTF. The CDR3 DNA is TGCAGTGCTAGGCGGGGAGTCGGCTACACCTTC.

This sequence joins TRBV21-1 and TRBJ2-5; the table's D call, TRBD2, was not checked against the DNA. TRBV21-1 is a pseudogene. This CDR3 is 18 amino acids long. The CDR3 loop reads CASSLRVRIPAKMKTQYF. The CDR3 DNA sequence: TGTGCCAGCAGCTTACGGGTCCGGATCCCGGCCAAGATGAAGACCCAGTACTTC.

This chain connects TRBV13 to TRBJ1-2; D perhaps matches TRBD1 (6 bases). Trimming pared 0 bases from V and 8 bases from J, leaving 16 bases between. From germline, CDR1 is PRHDT and CDR2 FYEKMQ (reference sequence). The CDR3 is 15 amino acids. Written as DNA, the CDR3 is TGTGCCAGCAGCTTAGGCCGTCGGGGGGCTGAGGGCTACACCTTC. Protein: CASSLGRRGAEGYTF.

This sequence joins TRBV15 and TRBJ2-5; 9 nucleotides line up with TRBD1. The DNA end is more similar to TRBJ2-7, so the J call may be wrong. The CDR3 is 14 residues long. Germline loops: CDR1 LNHNV, CDR2 YYDKDF (reference sequence). CDR3 coding DNA: TGTGCCACAGAGACCGGGACAGGGATCTACGAGCAGTACTTC. This gives the protein CATETGTGIYEQYF.

This chain links TRBV7-9 with TRBJ2-2; no definite D call. This CDR3 is 13 amino acids long. In germline, CDR1 is SEHNR, CDR2 FQNEAQ (reference sequence). V shed 1 base and J shed 6 bases, with 6 bases lying between them. CDR3 nucleotide sequence: TGTGCCAGCAGCTTAGAGAGTGCCGGGGAGCTGTTTTTT. It encodes CASSLESAGELFF.

The CDR3 DNA follows: TGTGCCAGTAGTATAGGACGGGGGTGGAACACTGAAGCTTTCTTT. This encodes CASSIGRGWNTEAFF. J is TRBJ1-1 and V is TRBV19, with D possibly TRBD1 on 5 matching bases. Trimming took off 1 base at V and 1 base at J, with 10 bases between the two ends. Per germline, CDR1 LNHDA and CDR2 SQIVND (reference sequence). This CDR3 has 15 amino acids.

CDR3 loop: CASSPPASGTNTGELFF. The CDR3 coding sequence is TGTGCCAGCTCACCACCGGCTAGCGGCACGAACACCGGGGAGCTGTTTTTT. The genes are TRBV18 and TRBJ2-2, with TRBD2 identical over 7 bases. CDR3 length equals 17 residues. Losses at the gene ends were 0 bases for V and 0 bases for J; bases not matched to a gene: 4. Germline CDR1 KGHSH, CDR2 LQKENI. The entire variable domain, with the rest obtained from reference TRBV18 and TRBJ2-2, is as follows: NAGVMQNPRHLVRRRGQEARLRCSPMKGHSHVYWYRQLPEEGLKFMVYLQKENIIDESGMPKERFSAEFPKEGPSILRIQQVVRGDSAAYFCASSPPASGTNTGELFFGEGSRLTVL.

The chain recombines TRBV6-6 with TRBJ2-5, with TRBD1 matching 9 bases. Trimming took 2 bases from V and 5 from J; bases not matched to a gene: 3. The CDR3 consists of 14 residues. Looked up from germline, CDR1 is MNHNY and CDR2 is SVGAGI (reference sequence). The CDR3 sequence: CASSYIGTGETQYF. CDR3 sequence (DNA): TGTGCCAGCAGTTACATTGGGACAGGGGAGACCCAGTACTTC.

The chain carries TRBV11-2 and TRBJ2-5, with 11 bases aligning to TRBD2. This CDR3 is built from 16 residues. The junction had 5 bases not matched to a gene; V was cut back by 5 bases and J by 0 bases. Germline loops: CDR1 SGHAT, CDR2 FQNNGV. Here the CDR3 reads CASSHSSGGYQETQYF. In nucleotides, the CDR3 is TGTGCCAGCAGCCATTCTAGCGGGGGGTACCAAGAGACCCAGTACTTC. The whole variable domain, filled in from reference TRBV11-2 and TRBJ2-5, reads EAGVAQSPRYKIIEKRQSVAFWCNPISGHATLYWYQQILGQGPKLLIQFQNNGVVDDSQLPKDRFSAERLKGVDSTLKIQPAKLEDSAVYLCASSHSSGGYQETQYFGPGTRLLVL.

The chain has TRBV5-6 and TRBJ2-7; 8 nucleotides line up with TRBD2. The germline gives CDR1 SGHDT, CDR2 YYEEEE. The CDR3 has 14 residues. Trimming cost V 3 bases and J 7 bases; bases outside gene matches: 9. Written as DNA, the CDR3 is TGTGCCAGCAGCTCGGCGGGGGGACCTTGGGAGCAGTACTTC. Translated, it gives CASSSAGGPWEQYF.

This chain uses TRBV6-5 with TRBJ1-4; D may be TRBD1 (5 bases). The germline V gene has CDR1 MNHEY and CDR2 SVGAGI. The CDR3 has 15 amino acids. V lost 3 bases and J lost 8, with 16 bases in between. The CDR3 DNA is TGTGCCAGCAGTTATTCCACGGGCAGGGCAGAAAAACTGTTTTTT. Its translation is CASSYSTGRAEKLFF.

This clone turned up a few times. The rearrangement joins TRBV4-3 to TRBJ1-5; D ambiguous. The CDR3 contains 14 residues. V was cut by 4 bases and J by 3 bases, with 10 bases left in between. Germline values: CDR1 LGHNA, CDR2 YSLEER. Here the CDR3 reads CASSPDGINQPQHF. CDR3 bases: TGCGCCAGCAGCCCAGACGGTATCAATCAGCCCCAGCATTTT.

The V and J genes are TRBV28 and TRBJ1-2; 10 nucleotides agree with TRBD1. V was clipped by 5 bases and J by 5 bases; unmatched bases: 8. Per the germline V gene, CDR1 is MDHEN and CDR2 is SYDVKM. The length of the CDR3 is 15 residues. CDR3 sequence reads: CASSVTGQGIYGYTF. The CDR3 coding sequence is TGTGCCAGCAGTGTGACGGGACAGGGGATATATGGCTACACCTTC.

The V gene is TRBV11-2, the J gene TRBJ2-7; maybe TRBD2 (5 bases). Trimming pared 6 bases from V and 5 bases from J, leaving 11 bases between. CDR3 size: 12 residues. The V gene's germline CDR1 is SGHAT and CDR2 FQNNGV. The CDR3 reads CASRDFVDEQYF. The CDR3 DNA follows: TGTGCCAGCAGGGACTTTGTCGACGAGCAGTACTTC.

The chain combines TRBV25-1 with TRBJ2-1, with TRBD1 as a possible D gene (6 bases). Trimming left V 8 bases short and J 3 bases short, with 17 bases between. The CDR3 consists of 15 residues. Germline-derived CDR1 and CDR2 are MGHDK and SYGVNS. CDR3 amino acids: CASGTGIGYYNEQFF. The CDR3 nucleotides are TGTGCCAGCGGCACAGGGATCGGCTACTACAATGAGCAGTTCTTC.

This clone has just a few counts. The chain recombines TRBV6-5 with TRBJ1-2, with D perhaps TRBD1 (6 bases). V shed 2 bases and J shed 4 bases, with 14 bases lying between them. Germline V gives CDR1 MNHEY, CDR2 SVGAGI. The CDR3 loop spans 15 amino acids. Written as DNA, the CDR3 is TGTGCCAGCAGTTACGTCCAGGGGTATAGCTATGGCTACACCTTC. Translated, it gives CASSYVQGYSYGYTF.

The sample holds one count of this clone. V usage is TRBV29-1 and J usage is TRBJ1-2; the match to TRBD1 covers 8 bases. Germline CDR1 is SQVTM and CDR2 is ANQGSEA. This CDR3 spans 14 amino acids. With 1 base clipped from V and 2 bases from J, the junction kept 3 bases outside the gene matches. CDR3 DNA sequence: TGCAGCGTTGAAGGGACAGGGCCGAACTATGGCTACACCTTC. Residues: CSVEGTGPNYGYTF.

This clone was seen a few times. The CDR3 region has the DNA TGTGCCAGCAGACGACTAGCGGGAGACCCTTACGAGCAGTACTTC. It translates to CASRRLAGDPYEQYF. The V call is TRBV7-9, the J call TRBJ2-7; 12 bases are a match to TRBD2. The CDR3 has 15 residues. J lost 4 bases, V lost 6 bases, and 7 bases had no gene match. Looked up from germline, CDR1 is SEHNR and CDR2 is FQNEAQ (reference sequence).

V and J are TRBV6-6 and TRBJ1-5; a possible D gene is TRBD1 (6 bases). CDR3 length: 14 amino acids. CDR1 and CDR2 from the germline V gene are MNHNY and SVGAGI (reference sequence). Deletions cut 2 bases from V and 4 bases from J, with 9 bases between. This CDR3 reads CASSYVDSNQPQHF. The CDR3 DNA reads TGTGCCAGCAGTTACGTGGACAGTAATCAGCCCCAGCATTTT.

Only one count was recorded for this clone. Within the sample, other DNA sequences also encode this same CDR3. This chain uses TRBV7-9 with TRBJ2-7; possibly TRBD2 for D (6 bases). Germline assignment: CDR1 SEHNR and CDR2 FQNEAQ (reference sequence). Trimming took 3 bases from V and 0 from J, leaving 9 bases between them. This CDR3 has 14 amino acids. The CDR3 loop is CASSLAGSSYEQYF. The CDR3 DNA sequence: TGTGCCAGCAGCTTGGCGGGGAGCTCCTACGAGCAGTACTTC. The full variable domain, completed using reference TRBV7-9 and TRBJ2-7, is DTGVSQNPRHKITKRGQNVTFRCDPISEHNRLYWYRQTLGQGPEFLTYFQNEAQLEKSRLLSDRFSAERPKGSFSTLEIQRTEQGDSAMYLCASSLAGSSYEQYFGPGTRLTVT.

The chain combines TRBV12-5 with TRBJ2-3; D gene ambiguous. This CDR3 comprises 16 residues. V was trimmed by 1 base and J by 4 bases, leaving 15 bases between them. Germline lookup yields CDR1 LGHNT and CDR2 FRNRAP. CDR3 sequence reads: CASGLGIRRTPDTQYF. CDR3 bases: TGTGCTAGTGGTTTGGGTATTAGGAGAACCCCAGATACGCAGTATTTT.

The genes are TRBV30 and TRBJ2-3; D might be TRBD1 (6 bases). The germline V and J ends were trimmed by 1 base and 2 bases, with 16 bases remaining between them. Looked up from germline, CDR1 is GTSNPN and CDR2 is SVGIG (reference sequence). This CDR3 is built from 16 residues. The CDR3 sequence is CAWSARDIGYTDTQYF. The DNA for the CDR3 is TGTGCCTGGAGTGCACGGGACATTGGGTACACAGATACGCAGTATTTT.

The V call is TRBV10-1, the J call TRBJ2-1; perhaps TRBD2 as D (5 bases). CDR3 length: 15 residues. Trimming took 3 bases from V and 5 from J, leaving 14 bases between them. Germline CDR1 reads WNHNN; CDR2 reads SYGVQD (reference sequence). The CDR3, as DNA: TGCGCCAGCAGTGAACTGCTAGCAAGCAACAATGAGCAGTTCTTC. It translates to CASSELLASNNEQFF.